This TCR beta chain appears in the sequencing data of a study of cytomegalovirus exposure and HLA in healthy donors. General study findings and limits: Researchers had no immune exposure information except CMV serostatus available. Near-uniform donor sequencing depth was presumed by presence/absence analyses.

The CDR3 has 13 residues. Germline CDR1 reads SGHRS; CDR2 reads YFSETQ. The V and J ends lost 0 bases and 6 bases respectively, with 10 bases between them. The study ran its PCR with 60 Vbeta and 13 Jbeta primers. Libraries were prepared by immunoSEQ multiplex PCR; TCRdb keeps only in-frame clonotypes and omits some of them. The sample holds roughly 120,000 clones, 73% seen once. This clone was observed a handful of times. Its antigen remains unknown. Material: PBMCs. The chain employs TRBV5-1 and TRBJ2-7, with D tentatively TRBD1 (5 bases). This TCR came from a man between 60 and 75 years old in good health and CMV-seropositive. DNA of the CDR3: TGCGCCAGCAGCTTGGGGAGTCAGGGCGAGCAGTACTTC. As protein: CASSLGSQGEQYF.